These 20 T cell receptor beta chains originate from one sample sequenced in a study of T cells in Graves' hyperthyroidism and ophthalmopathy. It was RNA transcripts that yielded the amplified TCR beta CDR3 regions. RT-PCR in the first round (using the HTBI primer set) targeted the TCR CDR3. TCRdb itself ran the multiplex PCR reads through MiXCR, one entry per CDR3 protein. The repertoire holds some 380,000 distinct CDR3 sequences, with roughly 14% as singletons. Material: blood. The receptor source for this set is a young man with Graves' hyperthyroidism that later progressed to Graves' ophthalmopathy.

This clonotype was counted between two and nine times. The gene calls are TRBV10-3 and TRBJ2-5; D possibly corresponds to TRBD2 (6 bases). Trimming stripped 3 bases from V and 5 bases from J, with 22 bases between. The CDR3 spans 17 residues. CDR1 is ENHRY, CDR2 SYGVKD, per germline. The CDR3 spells CAISDPPGRPPQETQYF. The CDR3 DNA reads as TGTGCCATCAGTGACCCCCCTGGGAGGCCCCCCCAGGAGACCCAGTACTTC.

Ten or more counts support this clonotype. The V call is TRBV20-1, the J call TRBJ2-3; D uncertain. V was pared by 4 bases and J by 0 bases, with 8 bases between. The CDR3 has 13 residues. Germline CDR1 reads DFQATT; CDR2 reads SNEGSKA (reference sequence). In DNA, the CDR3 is TGCAGTGCTACAAACCCTAGCACAGATACGCAGTATTTT. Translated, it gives CSATNPSTDTQYF.

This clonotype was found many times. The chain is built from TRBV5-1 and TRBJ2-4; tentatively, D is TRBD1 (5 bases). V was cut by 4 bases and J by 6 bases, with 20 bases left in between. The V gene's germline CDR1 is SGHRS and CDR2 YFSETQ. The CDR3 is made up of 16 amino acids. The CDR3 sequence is CASSPMSTGDRNIQYF. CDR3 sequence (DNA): TGCGCCAGCAGCCCTATGAGTACAGGTGATCGAAACATTCAGTACTTC.

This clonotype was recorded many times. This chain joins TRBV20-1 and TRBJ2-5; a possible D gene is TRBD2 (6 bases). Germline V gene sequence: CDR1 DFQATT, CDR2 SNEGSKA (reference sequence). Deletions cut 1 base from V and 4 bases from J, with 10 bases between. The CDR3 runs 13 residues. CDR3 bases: TGCAGTGCTAGAGGGCGGGGTGTAGAGACCCAGTACTTC. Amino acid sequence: CSARGRGVETQYF.

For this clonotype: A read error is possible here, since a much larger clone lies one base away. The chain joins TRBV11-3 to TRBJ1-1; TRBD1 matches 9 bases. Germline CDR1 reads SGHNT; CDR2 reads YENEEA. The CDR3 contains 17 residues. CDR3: CASSLGKWGQGWTEASF. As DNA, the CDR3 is TGTGCCAGCAGCTTGGGTAAATGGGGACAGGGTTGGACTGAAGCTTCCTTT.

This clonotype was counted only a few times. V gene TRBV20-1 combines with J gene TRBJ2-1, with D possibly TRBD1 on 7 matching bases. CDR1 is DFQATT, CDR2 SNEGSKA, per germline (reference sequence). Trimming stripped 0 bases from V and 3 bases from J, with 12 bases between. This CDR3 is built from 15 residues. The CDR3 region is CSARDPRGVYNEQFF. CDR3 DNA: TGCAGTGCTAGAGATCCCAGGGGGGTCTACAATGAGCAGTTCTTC.

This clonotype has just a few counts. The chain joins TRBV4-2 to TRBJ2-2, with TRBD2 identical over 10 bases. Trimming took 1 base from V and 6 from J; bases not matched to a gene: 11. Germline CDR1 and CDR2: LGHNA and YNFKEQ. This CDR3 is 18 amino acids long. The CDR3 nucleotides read TGTGCCAGCAGCCAAGTTAGCGGGGGGCCCCAGTACGCCGGGGAGCTGTTTTTT. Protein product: CASSQVSGGPQYAGELFF.

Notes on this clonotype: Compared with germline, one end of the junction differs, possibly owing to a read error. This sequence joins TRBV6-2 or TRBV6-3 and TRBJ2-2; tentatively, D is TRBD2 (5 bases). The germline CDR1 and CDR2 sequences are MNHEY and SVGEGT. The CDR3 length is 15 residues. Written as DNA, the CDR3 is TGTGCCAGCAGCTACTGGGAGAGAGAAGCCGGGGAGCTGTTTTTT. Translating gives CASSYWEREAGELFF.

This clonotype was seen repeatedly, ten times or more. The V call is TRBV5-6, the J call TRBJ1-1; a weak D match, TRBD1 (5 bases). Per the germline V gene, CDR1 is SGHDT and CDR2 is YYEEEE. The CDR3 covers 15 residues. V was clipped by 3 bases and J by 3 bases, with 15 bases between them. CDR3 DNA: TGTGCCAGCAGCTCCCAAACCCAGGGAGACACTGAAGCTTTCTTT. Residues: CASSSQTQGDTEAFF.

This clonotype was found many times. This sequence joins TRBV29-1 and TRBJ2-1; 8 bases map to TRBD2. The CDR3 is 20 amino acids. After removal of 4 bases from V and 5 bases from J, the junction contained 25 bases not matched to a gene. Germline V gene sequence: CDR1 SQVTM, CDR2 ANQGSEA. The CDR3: CSVVGRPSGLNQGSDNEQFF. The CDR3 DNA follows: TGCAGCGTTGTGGGTCGGCCTAGCGGGCTCAACCAGGGAAGCGACAATGAGCAGTTCTTC.

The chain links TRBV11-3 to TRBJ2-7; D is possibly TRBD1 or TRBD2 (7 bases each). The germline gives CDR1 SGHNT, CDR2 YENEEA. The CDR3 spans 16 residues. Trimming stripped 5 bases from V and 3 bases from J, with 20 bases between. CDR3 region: CASSLQGGAGSYEQYF. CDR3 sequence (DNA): TGTGCCAGCAGCCTCCAGGGGGGGGCGGGGAGCTACGAGCAGTACTTC.

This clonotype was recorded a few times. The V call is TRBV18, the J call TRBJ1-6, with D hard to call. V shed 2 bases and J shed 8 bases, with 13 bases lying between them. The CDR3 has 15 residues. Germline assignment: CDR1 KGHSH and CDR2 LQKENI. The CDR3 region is CASSPNSRRDSPLHF. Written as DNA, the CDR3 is TGTGCCAGCTCACCAAATTCCAGAAGGGATTCACCCCTCCACTTT.

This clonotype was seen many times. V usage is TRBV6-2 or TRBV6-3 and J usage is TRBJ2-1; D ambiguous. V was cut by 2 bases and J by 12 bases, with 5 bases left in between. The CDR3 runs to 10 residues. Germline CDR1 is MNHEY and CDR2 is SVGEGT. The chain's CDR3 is CASSYPRQFF. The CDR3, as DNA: TGTGCCAGCAGTTACCCTCGGCAGTTCTTC.

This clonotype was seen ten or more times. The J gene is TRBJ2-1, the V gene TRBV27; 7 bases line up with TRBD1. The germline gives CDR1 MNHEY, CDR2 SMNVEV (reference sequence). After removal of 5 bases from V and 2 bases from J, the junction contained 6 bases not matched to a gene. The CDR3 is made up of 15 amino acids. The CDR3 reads CASSTNRGPYNEQFF. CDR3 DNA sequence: TGTGCCAGCAGTACGAACAGGGGACCCTACAATGAGCAGTTCTTC.

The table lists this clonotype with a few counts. This CDR3 reads CASSIVQASADTQYF. The CDR3 DNA sequence: TGTGCCAGTAGTATAGTACAGGCGTCGGCAGATACGCAGTATTTT. This rearrangement joins TRBV19 to TRBJ2-3; D is possibly TRBD1 (5 bases). Germline CDR1 and CDR2: LNHDA and SQIVND (reference sequence). The ends were cut back, 1 base at V and 4 bases at J, with 12 bases in the middle. CDR3 length: 15 residues. The whole variable domain, filled in from reference TRBV19 and TRBJ2-3, reads DGGITQSPKYLFRKEGQNVTLSCEQNLNHDAMYWYRQDPGQGLRLIYYSQIVNDFQKGDIAEGYSVSREKKESFPLTVTSAQKNPTAFYLCASSIVQASADTQYFGPGTRLTVL.

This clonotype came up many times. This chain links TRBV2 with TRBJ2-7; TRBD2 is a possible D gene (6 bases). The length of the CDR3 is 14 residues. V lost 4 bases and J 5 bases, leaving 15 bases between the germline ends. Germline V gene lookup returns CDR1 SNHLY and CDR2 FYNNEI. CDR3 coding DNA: TGTGCCAGCAGTGTCGGCAGGACTACCAACGAGCAGTACTTC. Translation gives CASSVGRTTNEQYF.

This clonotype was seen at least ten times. In DNA form, the CDR3 reads TGTGCCAGCAACACAAAGGGGACAGGGGGTTTCGGTTATGGCTACACCTTC. Translating it yields CASNTKGTGGFGYGYTF. The chain is built from TRBV28 and TRBJ1-2; 11 nucleotides align to TRBD1. Germline lookup yields CDR1 MDHEN and CDR2 SYDVKM. Trimming took 7 bases from V and 5 from J; bases not matched to a gene: 15. This CDR3 is 17 amino acids long.

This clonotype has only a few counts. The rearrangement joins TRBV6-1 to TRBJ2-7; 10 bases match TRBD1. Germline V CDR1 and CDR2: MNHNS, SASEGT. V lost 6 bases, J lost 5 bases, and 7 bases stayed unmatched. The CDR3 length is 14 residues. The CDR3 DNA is TGTGCCAGCAGGATGGACAGGGGGTTCGACGAGCAGTACTTC. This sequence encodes CASRMDRGFDEQYF.

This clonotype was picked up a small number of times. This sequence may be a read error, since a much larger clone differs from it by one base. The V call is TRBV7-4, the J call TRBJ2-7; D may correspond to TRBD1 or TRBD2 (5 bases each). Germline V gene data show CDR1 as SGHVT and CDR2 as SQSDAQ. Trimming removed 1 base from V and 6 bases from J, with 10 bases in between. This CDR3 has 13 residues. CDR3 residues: CASSLETEGEQYF. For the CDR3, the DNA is TGTGCCAGCAGCTTAGAGACAGAGGGCGAGCAGTACTTC.

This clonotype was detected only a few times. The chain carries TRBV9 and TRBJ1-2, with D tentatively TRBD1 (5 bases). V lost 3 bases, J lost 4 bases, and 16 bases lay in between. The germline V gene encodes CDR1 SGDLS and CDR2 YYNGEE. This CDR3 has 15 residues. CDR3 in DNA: TGTGCCAGCAGCGAGGGACGGGGTCGGGGCTATGGCTACACCTTC. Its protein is CASSEGRGRGYGYTF. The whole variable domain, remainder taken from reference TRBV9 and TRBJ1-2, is DSGVTQTPKHLITATGQRVTLRCSPRSGDLSVYWYQQSLDQGLQFLIQYYNGEERAKGNILERFSAQQFPDLHSELNLSSLELGDSALYFCASSEGRGRGYGYTFGSGTRLTVV.